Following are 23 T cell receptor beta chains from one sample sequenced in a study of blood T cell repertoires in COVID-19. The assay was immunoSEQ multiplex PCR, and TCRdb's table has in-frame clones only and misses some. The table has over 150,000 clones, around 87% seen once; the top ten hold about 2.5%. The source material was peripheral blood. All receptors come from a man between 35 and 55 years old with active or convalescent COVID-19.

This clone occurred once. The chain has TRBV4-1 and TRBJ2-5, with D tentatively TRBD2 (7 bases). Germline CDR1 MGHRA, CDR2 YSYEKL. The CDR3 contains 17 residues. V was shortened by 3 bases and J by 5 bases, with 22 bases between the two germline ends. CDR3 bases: TGCGCCAGCAGCCAGAAACCAGACAGGCGGGAGTCGGAGACCCAGTACTTC. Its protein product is CASSQKPDRRESETQYF.

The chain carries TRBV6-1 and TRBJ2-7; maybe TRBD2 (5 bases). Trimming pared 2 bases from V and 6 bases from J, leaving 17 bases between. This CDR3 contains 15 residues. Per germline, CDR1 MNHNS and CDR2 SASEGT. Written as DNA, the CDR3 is TGTGCCAGCAGTGAATTGGGGAGAAGGCAGAGCGAGCAGTACTTC. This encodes CASSELGRRQSEQYF.

The CDR3 loop reads CASSYPLASGEETQYF. CDR3 DNA: TGTGCCAGCAGCTACCCCCTGGCTAGCGGGGAAGAGACCCAGTACTTC. This chain links TRBV11-1 with TRBJ2-5; TRBD2 aligns across 9 bases. Germline-derived CDR1 and CDR2 are SGHAT and FQDESV (reference sequence). Losses at the gene ends were 4 bases for V and 3 bases for J; bases not matched to a gene: 9. This CDR3 comprises 16 residues. The entire variable domain, with the rest obtained from reference TRBV11-1 and TRBJ2-5, is as follows: EAEVAQSPRYKITEKSQAVAFWCDPISGHATLYWYRQILGQGPELLVQFQDESVVDDSQLPKDRFSAERLKGVDSTLKIQPAELGDSAMYLCASSYPLASGEETQYFGPGTRLLVL.

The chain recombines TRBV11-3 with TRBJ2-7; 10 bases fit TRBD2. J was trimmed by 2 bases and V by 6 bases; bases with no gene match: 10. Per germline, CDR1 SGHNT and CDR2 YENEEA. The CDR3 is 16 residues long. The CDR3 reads CASRLAGRSLPYEQYF. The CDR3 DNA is TGTGCCAGCAGACTAGCGGGGAGGTCTCTTCCCTACGAGCAGTACTTC.

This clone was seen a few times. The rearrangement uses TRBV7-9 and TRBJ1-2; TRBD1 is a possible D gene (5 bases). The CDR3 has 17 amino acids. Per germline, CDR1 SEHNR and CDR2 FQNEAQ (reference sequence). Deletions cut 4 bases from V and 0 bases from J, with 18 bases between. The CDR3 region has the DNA TGTGCCAGCAGCTCCATTAGGGGCAGAAACCCTAACTATGGCTACACCTTC. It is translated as CASSSIRGRNPNYGYTF.

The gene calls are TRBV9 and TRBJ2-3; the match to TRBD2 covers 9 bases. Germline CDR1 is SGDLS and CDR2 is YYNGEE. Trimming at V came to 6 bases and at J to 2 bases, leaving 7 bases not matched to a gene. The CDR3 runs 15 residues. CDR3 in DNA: TGTGCCAGCACGGCCGGGACTAGCAACACAGATACGCAGTATTTT. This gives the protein CASTAGTSNTDTQYF.

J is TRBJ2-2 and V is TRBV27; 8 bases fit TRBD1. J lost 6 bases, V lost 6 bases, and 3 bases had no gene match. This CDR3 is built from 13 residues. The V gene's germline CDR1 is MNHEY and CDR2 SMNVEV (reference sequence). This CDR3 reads CASRLQGAGELFF. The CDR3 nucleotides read TGTGCCAGCAGATTACAGGGGGCCGGGGAGCTGTTTTTT.

CDR3 region: CASSPGGPGGANEQYF. The CDR3 DNA follows: TGTGCCAGCTCACCCGGTGGCCCCGGGGGGGCCAACGAGCAGTACTTC. This chain links TRBV18 with TRBJ2-7, with 8 bases lining up with TRBD2. Germline CDR1 KGHSH, CDR2 LQKENI. Unmatched junction bases numbered 12, after V lost 3 bases and J lost 5 bases. The CDR3 runs 16 residues.

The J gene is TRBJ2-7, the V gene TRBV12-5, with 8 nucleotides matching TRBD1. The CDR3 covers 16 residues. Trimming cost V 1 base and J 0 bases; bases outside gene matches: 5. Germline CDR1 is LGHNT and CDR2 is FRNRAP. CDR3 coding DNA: TGTGCTAGTGGTTTGGCGTCCGGGACAGGCTCCTACGAGCAGTACTTC. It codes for CASGLASGTGSYEQYF. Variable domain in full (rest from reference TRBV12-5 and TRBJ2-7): DARVTQTPRHKVTEMGQEVTMRCQPILGHNTVFWYRQTMMQGLELLAYFRNRAPLDDSGMPKDRFSAEMPDATLATLKIQPSEPRDSAVYFCASGLASGTGSYEQYFGPGTRLTVT.

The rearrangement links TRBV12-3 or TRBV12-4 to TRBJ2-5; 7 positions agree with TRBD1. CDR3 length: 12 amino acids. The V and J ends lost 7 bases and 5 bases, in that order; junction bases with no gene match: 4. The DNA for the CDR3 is TGTGCCAGCACAAGGGGGCTTGAGACCCAGTACTTC. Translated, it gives CASTRGLETQYF.

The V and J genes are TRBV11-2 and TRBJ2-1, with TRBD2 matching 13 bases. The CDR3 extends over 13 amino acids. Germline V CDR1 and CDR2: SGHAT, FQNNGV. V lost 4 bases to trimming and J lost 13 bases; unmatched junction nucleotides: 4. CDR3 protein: CASSSGLAGLQFF. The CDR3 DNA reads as TGTGCCAGCAGCTCGGGACTAGCGGGGTTACAGTTCTTC.

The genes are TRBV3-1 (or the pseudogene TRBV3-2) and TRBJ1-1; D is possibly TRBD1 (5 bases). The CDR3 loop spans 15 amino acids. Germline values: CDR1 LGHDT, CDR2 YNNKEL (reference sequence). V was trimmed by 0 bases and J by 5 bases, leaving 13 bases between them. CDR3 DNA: TGTGCCAGCAGCCAAGACGGCCGGGGGGAGACTGAAGCTTTCTTT. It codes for CASSQDGRGETEAFF.

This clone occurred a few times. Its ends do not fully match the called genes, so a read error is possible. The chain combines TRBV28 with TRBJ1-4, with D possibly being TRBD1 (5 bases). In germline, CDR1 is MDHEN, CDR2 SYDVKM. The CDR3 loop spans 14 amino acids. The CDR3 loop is CASSLSGTTEKLFF. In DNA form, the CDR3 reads TGTGCCAGCAGTTTATCCGGGACTACTGAAAAACTGTTTTTT. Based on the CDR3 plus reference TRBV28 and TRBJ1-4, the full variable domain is DVKVTQSSRYLVKRTGEKVFLECVQDMDHENMFWYRQDPGLGLRLIYFSYDVKMKEKGDIPEGYSVSREKKERFSLILESASTNQTSMYLCASSLSGTTEKLFFGSGTQLSVL.

CDR3 sequence: CASSVGEGVHAGELFF. In DNA, the CDR3 is TGTGCCAGCAGCGTAGGGGAGGGGGTACACGCCGGGGAGCTGTTTTTT. J is TRBJ2-2 and V is TRBV9, with D possibly matching TRBD2 (7 bases). CDR3 length: 16 residues. The V gene's germline CDR1 is SGDLS and CDR2 YYNGEE. V dropped 0 bases and J dropped 6 bases, with 15 bases sitting between them.

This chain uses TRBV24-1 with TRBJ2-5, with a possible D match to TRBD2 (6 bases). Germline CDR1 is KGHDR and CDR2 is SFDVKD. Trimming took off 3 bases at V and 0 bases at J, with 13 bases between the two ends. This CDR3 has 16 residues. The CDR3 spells CATSDPGGTDQETQYF. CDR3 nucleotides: TGTGCCACCAGTGATCCGGGCGGGACCGACCAAGAGACCCAGTACTTC.

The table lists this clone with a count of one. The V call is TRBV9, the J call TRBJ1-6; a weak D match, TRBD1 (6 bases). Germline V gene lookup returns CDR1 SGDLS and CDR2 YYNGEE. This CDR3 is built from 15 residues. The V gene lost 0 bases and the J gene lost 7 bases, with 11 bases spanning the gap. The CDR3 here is CASSVGPGANSPLHF. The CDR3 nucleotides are TGTGCCAGCAGCGTAGGGCCAGGGGCGAATTCACCCCTCCACTTT.

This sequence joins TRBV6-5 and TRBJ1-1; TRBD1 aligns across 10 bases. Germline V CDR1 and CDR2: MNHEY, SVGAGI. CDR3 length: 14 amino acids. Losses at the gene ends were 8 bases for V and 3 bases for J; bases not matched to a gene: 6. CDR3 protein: CASGRQGADTEAFF. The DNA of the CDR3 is TGTGCCAGCGGCCGACAGGGGGCCGACACTGAAGCTTTCTTT.

In DNA form, the CDR3 reads TGTGCCAGCAGCTGGGGAGTTGACACCGGGGAGCTGTTTTTT. As protein: CASSWGVDTGELFF. The V and J genes are TRBV5-6 and TRBJ2-2; the D gene is possibly TRBD2 (5 bases). The V end lost 3 bases, the J end lost 3 bases, and 9 bases lay between the germline ends. From germline, CDR1 is SGHDT and CDR2 YYEEEE. The CDR3 has 14 amino acids.

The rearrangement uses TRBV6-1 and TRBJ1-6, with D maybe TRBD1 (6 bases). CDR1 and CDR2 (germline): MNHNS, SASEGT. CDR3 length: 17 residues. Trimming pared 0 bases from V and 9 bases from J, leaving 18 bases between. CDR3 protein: CASSEAAPSGGSSPLHF. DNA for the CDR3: TGTGCCAGCAGTGAAGCGGCCCCCTCTGGGGGCAGTTCACCCCTCCACTTT.

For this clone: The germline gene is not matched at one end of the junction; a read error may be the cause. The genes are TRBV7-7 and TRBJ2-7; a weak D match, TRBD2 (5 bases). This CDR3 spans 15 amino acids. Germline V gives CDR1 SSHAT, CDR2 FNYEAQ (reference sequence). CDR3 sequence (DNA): TGTGCTAGCAGCTTAGCGTTACAGCCGGCCTACGAGCAGTACTTC. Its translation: CASSLALQPAYEQYF.

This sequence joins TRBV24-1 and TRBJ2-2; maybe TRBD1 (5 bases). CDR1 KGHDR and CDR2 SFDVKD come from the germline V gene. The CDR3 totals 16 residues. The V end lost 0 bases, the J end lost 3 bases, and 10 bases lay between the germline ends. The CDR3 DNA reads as TGTGCCACCAGTGATTTGCCCAGGGATGACACCGGGGAGCTGTTTTTT. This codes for CATSDLPRDDTGELFF.

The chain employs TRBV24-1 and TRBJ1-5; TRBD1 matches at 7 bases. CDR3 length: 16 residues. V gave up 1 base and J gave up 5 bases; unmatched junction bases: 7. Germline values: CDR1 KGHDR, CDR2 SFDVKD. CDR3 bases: TGTGCCACCAGTGATTTAAACAGGGGCTTACATCAGCCCCAGCATTTT. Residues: CATSDLNRGLHQPQHF.

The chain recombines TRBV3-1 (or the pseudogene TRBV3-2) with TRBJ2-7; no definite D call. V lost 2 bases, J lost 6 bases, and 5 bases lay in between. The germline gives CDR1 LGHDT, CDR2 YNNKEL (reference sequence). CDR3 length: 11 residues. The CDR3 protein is CASSQSGEQYF. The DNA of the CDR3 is TGTGCCAGCAGCCAATCGGGCGAGCAGTACTTC.